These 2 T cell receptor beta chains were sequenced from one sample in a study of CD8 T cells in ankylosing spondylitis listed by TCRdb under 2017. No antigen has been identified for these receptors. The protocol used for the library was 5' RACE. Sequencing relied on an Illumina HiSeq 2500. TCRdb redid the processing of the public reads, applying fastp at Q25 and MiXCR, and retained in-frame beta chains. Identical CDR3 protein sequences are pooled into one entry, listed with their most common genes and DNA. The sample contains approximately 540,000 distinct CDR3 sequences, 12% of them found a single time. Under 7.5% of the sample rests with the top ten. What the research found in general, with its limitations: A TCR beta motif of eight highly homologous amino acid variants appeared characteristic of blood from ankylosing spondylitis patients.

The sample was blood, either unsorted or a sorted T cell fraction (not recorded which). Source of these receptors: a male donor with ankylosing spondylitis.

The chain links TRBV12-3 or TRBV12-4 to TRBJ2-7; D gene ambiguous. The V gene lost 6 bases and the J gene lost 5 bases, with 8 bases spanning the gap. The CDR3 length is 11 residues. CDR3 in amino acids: CASSPRHEQYF. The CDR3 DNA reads TGTGCCAGCAGCCCCCGTCACGAGCAGTACTTC.

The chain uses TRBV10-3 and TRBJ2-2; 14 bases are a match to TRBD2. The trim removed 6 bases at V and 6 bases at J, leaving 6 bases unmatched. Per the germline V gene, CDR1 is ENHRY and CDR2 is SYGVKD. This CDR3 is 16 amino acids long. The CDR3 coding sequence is TGTGCCATCAGCCCGGGACTAGCGGGAGTCTCCGGGGAGCTGTTTTTT. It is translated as CAISPGLAGVSGELFF.